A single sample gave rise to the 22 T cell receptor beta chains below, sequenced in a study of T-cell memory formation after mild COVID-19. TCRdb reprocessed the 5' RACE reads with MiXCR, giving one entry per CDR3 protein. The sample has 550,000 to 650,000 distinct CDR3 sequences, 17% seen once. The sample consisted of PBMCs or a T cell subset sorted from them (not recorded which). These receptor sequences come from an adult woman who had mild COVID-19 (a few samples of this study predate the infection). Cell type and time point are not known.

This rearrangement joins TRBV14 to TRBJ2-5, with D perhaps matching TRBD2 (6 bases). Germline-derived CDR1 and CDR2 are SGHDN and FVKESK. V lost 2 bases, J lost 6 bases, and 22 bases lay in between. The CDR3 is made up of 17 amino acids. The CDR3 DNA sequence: TGTGCCAGCAGCCAACAAGTTGGATGGGGGGTCGGAAAGACCCAGTACTTC. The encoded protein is CASSQQVGWGVGKTQYF.

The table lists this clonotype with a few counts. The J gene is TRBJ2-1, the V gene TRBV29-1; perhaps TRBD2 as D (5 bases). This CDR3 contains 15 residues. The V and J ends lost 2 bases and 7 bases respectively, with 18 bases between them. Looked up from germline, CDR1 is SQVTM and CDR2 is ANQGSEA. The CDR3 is CSVESGRTVRNEQFF. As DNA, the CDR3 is TGCAGCGTTGAAAGCGGCAGGACCGTTCGGAATGAGCAGTTCTTC.

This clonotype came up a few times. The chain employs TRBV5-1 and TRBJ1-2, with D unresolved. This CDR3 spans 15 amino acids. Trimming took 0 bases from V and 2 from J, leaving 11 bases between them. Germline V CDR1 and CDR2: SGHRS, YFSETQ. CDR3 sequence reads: CASSLAAEINYGYTF. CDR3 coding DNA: TGCGCCAGCAGCTTGGCCGCAGAGATCAACTATGGCTACACCTTC.

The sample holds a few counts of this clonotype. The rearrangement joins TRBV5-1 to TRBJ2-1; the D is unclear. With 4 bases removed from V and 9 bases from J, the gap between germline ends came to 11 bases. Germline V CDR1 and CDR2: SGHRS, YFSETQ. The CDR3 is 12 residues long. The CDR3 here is CASSPAVVEQFF. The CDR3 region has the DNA TGCGCCAGCAGCCCAGCTGTGGTTGAGCAGTTCTTC.

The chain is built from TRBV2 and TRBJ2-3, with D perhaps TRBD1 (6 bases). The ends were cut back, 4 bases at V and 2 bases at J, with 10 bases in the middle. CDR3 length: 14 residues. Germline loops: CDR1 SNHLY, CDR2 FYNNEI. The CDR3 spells CASSVDSHTDTQYF. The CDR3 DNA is TGTGCCAGCAGTGTGGACAGCCACACAGATACGCAGTATTTT.

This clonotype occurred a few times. The CDR3: CSVERGGDTEAFF. In nucleotides, the CDR3 is TGCAGCGTTGAAAGGGGAGGGGACACTGAAGCTTTCTTT. The V and J genes are TRBV29-1 and TRBJ1-1; D may be TRBD1 (5 bases). Germline V gene data show CDR1 as SQVTM and CDR2 as ANQGSEA. Trimming removed 2 bases from V and 3 bases from J, with 10 bases in between. The CDR3 covers 13 residues.

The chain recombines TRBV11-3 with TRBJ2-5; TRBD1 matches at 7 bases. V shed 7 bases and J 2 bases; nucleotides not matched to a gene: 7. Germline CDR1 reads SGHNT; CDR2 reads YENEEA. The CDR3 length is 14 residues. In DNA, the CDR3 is TGTGCCAGCAACCGGGGACAGACTCAAGAGACCCAGTACTTC. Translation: CASNRGQTQETQYF.

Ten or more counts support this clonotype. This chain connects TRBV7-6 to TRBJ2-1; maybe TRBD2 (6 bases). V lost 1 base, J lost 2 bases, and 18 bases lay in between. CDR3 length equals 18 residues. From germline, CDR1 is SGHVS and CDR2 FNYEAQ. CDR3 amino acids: CASSLDGGITGAYNEQFF. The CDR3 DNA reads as TGTGCCAGCAGCTTAGATGGCGGGATTACCGGGGCCTACAATGAGCAGTTCTTC.

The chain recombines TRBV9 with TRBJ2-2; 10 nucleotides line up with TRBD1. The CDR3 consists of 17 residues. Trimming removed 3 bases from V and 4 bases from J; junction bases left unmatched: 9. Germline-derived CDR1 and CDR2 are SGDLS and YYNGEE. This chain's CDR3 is CASSALQGQGTTGELFF. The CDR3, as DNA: TGTGCCAGCAGCGCGTTACAGGGACAGGGGACCACCGGGGAGCTGTTTTTT.

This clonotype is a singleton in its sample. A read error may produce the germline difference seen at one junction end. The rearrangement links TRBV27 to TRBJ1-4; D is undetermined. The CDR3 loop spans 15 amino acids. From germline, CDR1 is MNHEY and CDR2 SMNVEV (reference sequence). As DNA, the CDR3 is TGTGCCAGCAGTGTATCAAGGATTGGGGATGAAAAACTGTTTTTT. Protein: CASSVSRIGDEKLFF.

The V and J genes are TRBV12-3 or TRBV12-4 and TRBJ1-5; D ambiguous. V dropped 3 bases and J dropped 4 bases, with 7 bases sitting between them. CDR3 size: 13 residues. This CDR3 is CASSFLLNQPQHF. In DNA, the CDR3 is TGTGCCAGCAGTTTCTTACTAAATCAGCCCCAGCATTTT.

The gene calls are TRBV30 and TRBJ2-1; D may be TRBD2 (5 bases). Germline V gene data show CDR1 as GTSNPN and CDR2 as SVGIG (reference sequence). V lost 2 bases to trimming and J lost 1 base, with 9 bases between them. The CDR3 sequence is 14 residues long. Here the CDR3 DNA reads TGTGCCTGGAGTTCGGGGTTATCCTACAATGAGCAGTTCTTC. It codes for CAWSSGLSYNEQFF.

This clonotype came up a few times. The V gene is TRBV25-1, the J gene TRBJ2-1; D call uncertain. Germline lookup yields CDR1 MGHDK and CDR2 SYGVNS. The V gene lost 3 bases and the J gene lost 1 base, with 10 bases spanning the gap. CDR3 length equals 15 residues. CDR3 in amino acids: CASSDYPGSYNEQFF. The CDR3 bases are TGTGCCAGCAGTGACTACCCCGGATCCTACAATGAGCAGTTCTTC.

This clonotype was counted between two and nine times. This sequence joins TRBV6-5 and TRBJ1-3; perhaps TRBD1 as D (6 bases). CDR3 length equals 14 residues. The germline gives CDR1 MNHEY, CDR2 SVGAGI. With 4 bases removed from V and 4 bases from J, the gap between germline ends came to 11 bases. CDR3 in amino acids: CASSSTGYGNTIYF. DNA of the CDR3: TGTGCCAGCAGTTCCACAGGGTACGGAAACACCATATATTTT.

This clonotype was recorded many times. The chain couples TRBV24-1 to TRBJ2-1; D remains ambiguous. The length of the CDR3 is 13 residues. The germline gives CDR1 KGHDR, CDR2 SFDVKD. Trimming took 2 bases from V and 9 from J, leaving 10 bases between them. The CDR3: CATSDSEDGEQFF. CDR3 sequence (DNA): TGTGCCACCAGTGATTCGGAAGACGGTGAGCAGTTCTTC.

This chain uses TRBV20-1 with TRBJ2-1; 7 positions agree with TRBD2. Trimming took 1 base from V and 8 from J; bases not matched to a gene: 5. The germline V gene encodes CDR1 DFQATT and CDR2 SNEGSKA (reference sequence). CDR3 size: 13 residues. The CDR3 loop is CSARAGGMDEQFF. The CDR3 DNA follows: TGCAGTGCTAGAGCGGGAGGTATGGATGAGCAGTTCTTC.

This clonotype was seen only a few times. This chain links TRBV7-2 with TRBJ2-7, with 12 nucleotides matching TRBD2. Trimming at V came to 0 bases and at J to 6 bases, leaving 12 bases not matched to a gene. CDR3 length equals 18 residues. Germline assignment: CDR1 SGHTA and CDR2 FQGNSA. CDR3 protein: CASSLAFRLAGGSSEQYF. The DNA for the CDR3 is TGTGCCAGCAGCTTAGCGTTTCGGCTAGCGGGAGGGTCGAGCGAGCAGTACTTC.

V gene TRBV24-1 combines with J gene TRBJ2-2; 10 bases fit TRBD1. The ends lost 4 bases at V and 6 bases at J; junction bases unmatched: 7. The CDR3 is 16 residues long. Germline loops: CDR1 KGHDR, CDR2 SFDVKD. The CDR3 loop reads CATSDPGTGDAGELFF. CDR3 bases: TGTGCCACCAGTGACCCCGGGACAGGGGATGCCGGGGAGCTGTTTTTT.

CDR3 region: CATSRFGGDTEAFF. The CDR3 DNA follows: TGTGCCACCAGCCGATTTGGAGGGGACACTGAAGCTTTCTTT. The rearrangement uses TRBV15 and TRBJ1-1, with D perhaps matching TRBD1 (5 bases). The V end was cut by 5 bases, the J end by 3 bases, with 13 bases between. Per germline, CDR1 LNHNV and CDR2 YYDKDF (reference sequence). The CDR3 length is 14 residues.

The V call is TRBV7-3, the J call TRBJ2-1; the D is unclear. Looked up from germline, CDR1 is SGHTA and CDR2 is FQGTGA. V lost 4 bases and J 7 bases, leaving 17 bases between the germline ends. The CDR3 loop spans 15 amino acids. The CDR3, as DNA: TGTGCCAGCAGCTCGCTTGAGACTGGTAAGAATGAGCAGTTCTTC. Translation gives CASSSLETGKNEQFF.

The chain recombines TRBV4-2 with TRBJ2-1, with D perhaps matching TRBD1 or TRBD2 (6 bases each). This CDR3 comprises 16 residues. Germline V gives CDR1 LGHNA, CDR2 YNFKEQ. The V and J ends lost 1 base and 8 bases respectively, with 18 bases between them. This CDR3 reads CASSQVFASGADEQFF. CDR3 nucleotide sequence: TGTGCCAGCAGCCAAGTATTCGCTTCGGGGGCTGATGAGCAGTTCTTC.

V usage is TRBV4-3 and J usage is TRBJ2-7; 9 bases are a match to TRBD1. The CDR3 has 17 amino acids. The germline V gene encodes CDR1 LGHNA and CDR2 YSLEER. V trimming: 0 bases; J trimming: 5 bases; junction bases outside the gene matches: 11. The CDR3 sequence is CASSQEPPGQGWNEQYF. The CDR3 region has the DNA TGCGCCAGCAGCCAAGAGCCTCCGGGACAGGGTTGGAACGAGCAGTACTTC.